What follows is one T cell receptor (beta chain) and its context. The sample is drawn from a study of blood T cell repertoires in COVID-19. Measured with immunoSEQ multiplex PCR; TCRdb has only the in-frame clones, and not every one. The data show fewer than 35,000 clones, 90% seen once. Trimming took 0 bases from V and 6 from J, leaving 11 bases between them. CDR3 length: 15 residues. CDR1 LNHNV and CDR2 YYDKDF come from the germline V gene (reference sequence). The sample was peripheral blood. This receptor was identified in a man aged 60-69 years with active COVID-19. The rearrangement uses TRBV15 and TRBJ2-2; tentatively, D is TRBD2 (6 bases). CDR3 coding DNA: TGTGCCACCAGCAGAGATTATGGAGGGGCCGGGGAGCTGTTTTTT. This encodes CATSRDYGGAGELFF.